These 5 T cell receptor beta chains came from one sample sequenced in a study of metastatic and nonmetastatic thyroid tumors. Before thyroid surgery, none of the patients had received any treatment. MiXCR re-clonotyped the PCR reads for TCRdb. The sample contains approximately 4,100 clones, roughly a third of which appear only once. The specimen was adjacent normal tissue. The receptors derive from a male donor with papillary thyroid cancer or a benign thyroid nodule (not recorded which). Some clones in this sample may be carry-over from other donors' samples.

This clone was counted a few times. V gene TRBV11-3 combines with J gene TRBJ1-1, with D possibly being TRBD1 (6 bases). The CDR3 contains 14 residues. Germline V lookup: CDR1 SGHNT, CDR2 YENEEA. V was trimmed by 1 base and J by 6 bases, leaving 12 bases between them. The CDR3, as DNA: TGTGCCAGCAGCTTAGCGGGGGGCGCGGCTGAAGCTTTCTTT. It is translated as CASSLAGGAAEAFF.

The chain links TRBV7-6 to TRBJ2-7; D is perhaps TRBD1 or TRBD2 (5 bases each). The CDR3 is 14 residues long. Trimming cost V 0 bases and J 6 bases, with 12 bases left between them. Germline-derived CDR1 and CDR2 are SGHVS and FNYEAQ. CDR3 region: CASSLARDAVEQYF. The CDR3 DNA sequence: TGTGCCAGCAGCTTAGCTCGGGACGCGGTCGAGCAGTACTTC.

This clone showed up just a few times. The chain uses TRBV12-3 or TRBV12-4 and TRBJ2-1; D remains unclear. Trimming left V 7 bases short and J 2 bases short, with 9 bases between. This CDR3 is built from 13 residues. DNA for the CDR3: TGTGCCAGCAAGTTAGGCACCTACAATGAGCAGTTCTTC. Amino acids: CASKLGTYNEQFF.

This clone has a single count. The CDR3 nucleotides are TGCAGTGCTAGAGATATCCACGGAGTGGATTACGAGCAGTACTTC. Residues: CSARDIHGVDYEQYF. The V gene is TRBV20-1, the J gene TRBJ2-7; D not certain. The V end lost 0 bases, the J end lost 4 bases, and 16 bases lay between the germline ends. This CDR3 has 15 residues. The germline V gene encodes CDR1 DFQATT and CDR2 SNEGSKA (reference sequence).

A few counts support this clone. The chain joins TRBV20-1 to TRBJ2-5, with D possibly being TRBD1 (6 bases). Trimming removed 3 bases at V and 5 bases at J, with 19 bases between. Per the germline V gene, CDR1 is DFQATT and CDR2 is SNEGSKA (reference sequence). The CDR3 length is 15 residues. CDR3 bases: TGCAGTGCTAGGGACTCAGACAGGATTGGGGAGACCCAGTACTTC. It specifies CSARDSDRIGETQYF.